This T cell receptor beta chain emerged from a study of Ad26.COV2.S vaccination and SARS-CoV-2 variants. Study-wide background: The authors gave Ad26.COV2.S intramuscularly, either once or twice 56 days apart. Study-wide findings and caveats: Substantial response breadth was reportedly seen for spike-specific CD8+ and CD4+ T cells after vaccination. Researchers cautioned that TCR breadth and depth analyses may have underestimated total T cell responses. Placebo recipients showed lower spike-specific TCR breadth than vaccinees.

Repertoires were generated with immunoSEQ multiplex PCR, while TCRdb's copy carries only in-frame clones and drops some. The table shows roughly 420,000 clones, with 89% occurring only once. Remarks on this clone: Its antigen is not identified. This specimen includes other DNA sequences encoding the same CDR3.

Sample treatment: around 19 received Ad26.COV2.S at low or high dose, single or two shots; roughly five received placebo; per-sample allocation not given. After the first vaccine or placebo injection, samples were drawn on day 63. From germline, CDR1 is LGHDT and CDR2 YNNKEL (reference sequence). Trimming took 1 base from V and 4 from J, leaving 7 bases between them. The CDR3 covers 13 residues. This sequence was found in a person between 18 and 65 years old who received the Ad26.COV2.S COVID-19 vaccine or a placebo. V and J are TRBV3-1 (or the pseudogene TRBV3-2) and TRBJ2-5, with a weak D call TRBD1 (5 bases). The material sequenced was peripheral blood, taken in a trial of Ad26.COV2.S vaccine versus placebo. As DNA, the CDR3 is TGTGCCAGCAGCCAAGGGGGCGTAGAGACCCAGTACTTC. Its translation: CASSQGGVETQYF.